Shown below are 15 T cell receptor beta chains from a single sample sequenced in a study of T cells in Graves' hyperthyroidism and ophthalmopathy. Amplified TCR beta CDR3 regions came from RNA transcripts. A set of HTBI primers served as the primers for a first-round RT-PCR of the TCR CDR3. MiXCR, applied by TCRdb to the multiplex PCR reads, yields one record per CDR3 protein. The sample yields under 250,000 distinct CDR3 sequences, more than 20% seen once. Sequencing input: blood. These receptors came from a woman aged 40 to 50 with Graves' ophthalmopathy.

Regarding this clonotype: A junction end diverges from the germline sequence, so it may reflect a read error. The CDR3 bases are TGTGCCAGCAGTGAAGCGGGAGGTGGTCAAGAGACCCTGTACTTC. It translates to CASSEAGGGQETLYF. The chain combines TRBV6-1 with TRBJ2-5; weak D call: TRBD2 (6 bases). CDR1 is MNHNS and CDR2 is SASEGT in the germline V gene. This CDR3 contains 15 residues.

There are many counts of this clonotype. The chain links TRBV28 to TRBJ2-7; TRBD2 matches at 8 bases. V gave up 1 base and J gave up 3 bases; unmatched junction bases: 14. The CDR3 length is 18 residues. CDR1 and CDR2 from the germline V gene are MDHEN and SYDVKM. As DNA, the CDR3 is TGTGCCAGCAGTTTATTCCCGAAGAGGGGGACTAGTCTCTACGAGCAGTACTTC. Amino acids: CASSLFPKRGTSLYEQYF. Combining the CDR3 with reference TRBV28 and TRBJ2-7 gives the whole variable domain DVKVTQSSRYLVKRTGEKVFLECVQDMDHENMFWYRQDPGLGLRLIYFSYDVKMKEKGDIPEGYSVSREKKERFSLILESASTNQTSMYLCASSLFPKRGTSLYEQYFGPGTRLTVT.

The chain links TRBV15 to TRBJ2-7; no clear D gene. V was clipped by 3 bases and J by 4 bases, with 7 bases between them. Per the germline V gene, CDR1 is LNHNV and CDR2 is YYDKDF (reference sequence). This CDR3 spans 12 amino acids. This CDR3 reads CATSSLVYEQYF. The CDR3 DNA reads TGTGCCACCAGCAGCCTCGTATACGAGCAGTACTTC.

This clonotype was detected ten times or more. The chain links TRBV30 to TRBJ2-1; D not certain. V was pared by 0 bases and J by 5 bases, with 5 bases between. Germline lookup yields CDR1 GTSNPN and CDR2 SVGIG (reference sequence). This CDR3 region has 12 residues. Written as DNA, the CDR3 is TGTGCCTGGAGTGTAGCGAACAATGAGCAGTTCTTC. It encodes CAWSVANNEQFF.

This clonotype was recorded at least ten times. The chain has TRBV24-1 and TRBJ1-5; possible D gene TRBD1, 5 bases. Germline-derived CDR1 and CDR2 are KGHDR and SFDVKD. V lost 4 bases to trimming and J lost 4 bases, with 10 bases between them. The CDR3 is 14 residues long. CDR3 residues: CATSEAGWNQPQHF. The CDR3 DNA follows: TGTGCCACCAGTGAGGCAGGGTGGAATCAGCCCCAGCATTTT.

The V call is TRBV28, the J call TRBJ1-2, with D possibly matching TRBD1 (6 bases). The CDR3 sequence is 15 residues long. The V gene lost 3 bases and the J gene lost 2 bases, with 13 bases spanning the gap. CDR1 and CDR2 from the germline V gene are MDHEN and SYDVKM. CDR3: CASSLSTGKNYGYTF. DNA for the CDR3: TGTGCCAGCAGTTTGTCAACAGGGAAAAACTATGGCTACACCTTC.

The sample holds many counts of this clonotype. The genes are TRBV6-1 and TRBJ1-5; D is unclear. Germline V gene sequence: CDR1 MNHNS, CDR2 SASEGT. The CDR3 has 14 residues. The V end lost 2 bases, the J end lost 0 bases, and 5 bases lay between the germline ends. Here the CDR3 reads CASSELTSNQPQHF. The CDR3 region has the DNA TGTGCCAGCAGTGAATTGACTAGCAATCAGCCCCAGCATTTT.

This sequence joins TRBV6-1 and TRBJ2-5, with TRBD1 identical over 7 bases. Unmatched junction bases numbered 6, after V lost 5 bases and J lost 0 bases. From germline, CDR1 is MNHNS and CDR2 SASEGT. The CDR3 spans 15 residues. The CDR3 protein is CASSRMGQNQETQYF. For the CDR3, the DNA is TGTGCCAGCAGTCGTATGGGACAGAACCAAGAGACCCAGTACTTC.

Many counts were recorded for this clonotype. This sequence joins TRBV11-2 and TRBJ2-7, with D perhaps TRBD2 (5 bases). Germline CDR1 SGHAT, CDR2 FQNNGV. This CDR3 contains 17 residues. The V end was cut by 2 bases, the J end by 0 bases, with 17 bases between. CDR3 bases: TGTGCCAGCAGCTTAAGAAATCCCAGCGGCCTCTCCTACGAGCAGTACTTC. It is translated as CASSLRNPSGLSYEQYF.

This clonotype was observed at least ten times. The J gene is TRBJ1-1, the V gene TRBV27, with D uncertain. The CDR3 is 13 residues long. Trimming shortened V by 6 bases and J by 0 bases, and 8 bases separated the two germline ends. CDR1 is MNHEY, CDR2 SMNVEV, per germline (reference sequence). CDR3 protein: CASRGGLNTEAFF. The CDR3 region has the DNA TGTGCCAGCAGAGGAGGGTTGAACACTGAAGCTTTCTTT.

This clonotype showed up just once. The chain joins TRBV9 to TRBJ2-5, with 7 positions matching TRBD2. CDR1 and CDR2 (germline): SGDLS, YYNGEE. The CDR3 length is 15 residues. Trimming cost V 1 base and J 3 bases; bases outside gene matches: 6. CDR3 protein: CASSVHSSGEETQYF. The CDR3 nucleotides read TGTGCCAGCAGCGTACACTCTAGCGGAGAAGAGACCCAGTACTTC. Based on the CDR3 plus reference TRBV9 and TRBJ2-5, the full variable domain is DSGVTQTPKHLITATGQRVTLRCSPRSGDLSVYWYQQSLDQGLQFLIQYYNGEERAKGNILERFSAQQFPDLHSELNLSSLELGDSALYFCASSVHSSGEETQYFGPGTRLLVL.

This clonotype was observed many times. V gene TRBV3-1 combines with J gene TRBJ1-2, with 8 bases lining up with TRBD1. The CDR3 sequence is 16 residues long. The V gene end was trimmed by 3 bases and the J gene end by 1 base; junction bases not matched to a gene: 7. The germline V gene encodes CDR1 LGHDT and CDR2 YNNKEL (reference sequence). The DNA of the CDR3 is TGTGCCAGCAGCCATGGGGACAGGAGCTATAACTATGGCTACACCTTC. It encodes CASSHGDRSYNYGYTF.

This clonotype came up many times. The CDR3 sequence is CASIDSGSYEQYF. The CDR3 nucleotides are TGTGCCAGCATTGATAGCGGGAGCTACGAGCAGTACTTC. This chain uses TRBV6-1 with TRBJ2-7; 9 bases are a match to TRBD2. The length of the CDR3 is 13 residues. Germline CDR1 and CDR2: MNHNS and SASEGT. V was clipped by 7 bases and J by 3 bases; unmatched bases: 4.

In this sample, this clonotype turned up many times. This chain links TRBV12-3 or TRBV12-4 with TRBJ1-1, with a possible D match to TRBD1 (6 bases). V shed 3 bases and J shed 1 base, with 9 bases lying between them. The CDR3 totals 14 residues. The CDR3 DNA reads TGTGCCAGCAGTTTCGCGGGGGCGAACACTGAAGCTTTCTTT. Translated: CASSFAGANTEAFF.

This chain joins TRBV7-2 and TRBJ1-1; D is unclear. Trimming left V 1 base short and J 4 bases short, with 10 bases between. The CDR3 is made up of 14 amino acids. CDR1 and CDR2 (germline): SGHTA, FQGNSA. The CDR3 region has the DNA TGTGCCAGCAGCTTAGATGGCAGATCCACTGAAGCTTTCTTT. Translating gives CASSLDGRSTEAFF.